This TCR beta chain was recorded in a study of T-cell reconstitution after alpha-beta-depleted transplantation in children. Study-wide results and limits: A year post-transplant, T-cell counts and diversity derived mostly from newly produced T cells. The origin of high day-60 TCRbeta diversity in some patients lay in surviving recipient T cells and thymic progenitors.

Germline V lookup: CDR1 SGHRS, CDR2 YFSETQ. CDR3 length equals 16 residues. V was cut by 0 bases and J by 0 bases, with 10 bases left in between. As it was prepared, the TCRbeta library received unique molecular identifiers. MiXCR was run by TCRdb on the PCR reads, yielding one entry per CDR3 protein. The sample lists over 120,000 distinct CDR3 sequences; 7.5% to 9% were seen once. This clonotype was observed a handful of times. No antigen is known for it. V is TRBV5-1 and J is TRBJ1-3, with D unclear. This receptor was obtained from a female patient aged 2-9 years who had a stem cell transplant for congenital amegakaryocytic thrombocytopenia, so the T cells may come from the graft donor. The starting material was PBMCs, mostly from graft donor cells, obtained 180 days after TCRalphabeta/CD19-depleted stem cell transplant. CDR3 amino acids: CASSLGGFGSGNTIYF. The CDR3 DNA is TGCGCCAGCAGCTTGGGCGGCTTCGGCTCTGGAAACACCATATATTTT.